These 15 T cell receptor beta chains share one sample of origin, sequenced in a study of blood T cell repertoires in COVID-19. The table came from immunoSEQ multiplex PCR; TCRdb's copy has only in-frame clones and leaves some out. This table has roughly 70,000 clones, roughly 80% appearing once. Sequencing used peripheral blood. The receptors come from a man aged 65 to 79 who had recovered from COVID-19.

CDR3 DNA: TGCGCCAGCAGTCGTTCAGCCGGCGGGTCTGGAAACACCATATATTTT. It specifies CASSRSAGGSGNTIYF. The chain joins TRBV5-1 to TRBJ1-3; D gene ambiguous. V gave up 5 bases and J gave up 1 base, with 16 bases separating them. The CDR3 consists of 16 residues. Germline CDR1 SGHRS, CDR2 YFSETQ.

This chain joins TRBV10-1 and TRBJ2-5; no reliable D call. This CDR3 has 15 amino acids. Germline loops: CDR1 WNHNN, CDR2 SYGVQD (reference sequence). The germline V and J ends were trimmed by 0 bases and 2 bases, with 10 bases remaining between them. The CDR3 sequence is CASSESRTEQETQYF. For the CDR3, the DNA is TGCGCCAGCAGTGAGTCCAGAACAGAACAAGAGACCCAGTACTTC.

The chain couples TRBV10-3 to TRBJ1-1, with TRBD1 matching over 9 bases. The CDR3 runs to 16 residues. The germline gives CDR1 ENHRY, CDR2 SYGVKD. V lost 3 bases and J lost 5; bases outside the gene matches: 10. CDR3 nucleotides: TGTGCCATCAGTGACAATACAGGGGGCTCGATTACTGAAGCTTTCTTT. As protein: CAISDNTGGSITEAFF.

This sequence joins TRBV29-1 and TRBJ2-3; 7 nucleotides align to TRBD1. CDR1 SQVTM and CDR2 ANQGSEA come from the germline V gene. With 6 bases clipped from V and 2 bases from J, the junction kept 17 bases outside the gene matches. The CDR3 loop spans 17 amino acids. CDR3 sequence: CSVGRSVDRRFTDTQYF. CDR3 DNA sequence: TGCAGCGTGGGAAGATCAGTGGACAGGCGATTCACAGATACGCAGTATTTT.

This sequence joins TRBV4-2 and TRBJ2-7, with 7 bases lining up with TRBD1. CDR3 size: 15 residues. After removal of 0 bases from V and 4 bases from J, the junction contained 6 bases not matched to a gene. CDR1 and CDR2 from the germline V gene are LGHNA and YNFKEQ. The CDR3 bases are TGTGCCAGCAGCCAAGATAGAGGGGGCGAATACGAGCAGTACTTC. Its translation: CASSQDRGGEYEQYF.

This clone was seen only a few times. The V and J genes are TRBV19 and TRBJ2-2, with 9 bases identical to TRBD1. V lost 3 bases and J lost 0; bases outside the gene matches: 5. CDR1 is LNHDA, CDR2 SQIVND, per germline (reference sequence). This CDR3 is 17 amino acids long. CDR3 region: CASSIWRQGANTGELFF. The CDR3 coding sequence is TGTGCCAGTAGTATTTGGCGACAGGGGGCGAACACCGGGGAGCTGTTTTTT.

The chain uses TRBV29-1 and TRBJ2-7; TRBD2 matches at 9 bases. The trim removed 6 bases at V and 0 bases at J, leaving 3 bases unmatched. Germline assignment: CDR1 SQVTM and CDR2 ANQGSEA. CDR3 size: 13 residues. CDR3 loop: CSVTTSGSYEQYF. As DNA, the CDR3 is TGCAGCGTCACGACTAGCGGCTCCTACGAGCAGTACTTC.

The CDR3 sequence is CASSVDGGLLNGYTF. The CDR3 DNA reads TGTGCCAGCAGCGTAGACGGGGGGCTTTTAAATGGCTACACCTTC. The chain combines TRBV9 with TRBJ1-2; maybe TRBD1 (6 bases). V lost 0 bases, J lost 6 bases, and 15 bases lay in between. The CDR3 is 15 amino acids. Germline assignment: CDR1 SGDLS and CDR2 YYNGEE.

The V call is TRBV7-2, the J call TRBJ1-1; D possibly corresponds to TRBD1 (6 bases). The V gene's germline CDR1 is SGHTA and CDR2 FQGNSA. Deletions cut 5 bases from V and 3 bases from J, with 13 bases between. The CDR3 is 14 residues long. CDR3 in amino acids: CASSVPGGHTEAFF. In DNA, the CDR3 is TGTGCCAGCAGCGTCCCGGGGGGGCACACTGAAGCTTTCTTT.

The V gene is TRBV2, the J gene TRBJ1-1; the D gene is possibly TRBD1 (6 bases). V was clipped by 5 bases and J by 4 bases, with 20 bases between them. The CDR3 is made up of 16 amino acids. Germline CDR1 SNHLY, CDR2 FYNNEI. CDR3 protein: CASSSNLNRVFTEAFF. The DNA of the CDR3 is TGTGCCAGCAGTTCGAACCTTAACAGGGTCTTCACTGAAGCTTTCTTT.

The chain couples TRBV18 to TRBJ2-2; D is possibly TRBD1 (6 bases). The length of the CDR3 is 16 residues. Germline V gene sequence: CDR1 KGHSH, CDR2 LQKENI. V gave up 4 bases and J gave up 0 bases, with 12 bases separating them. The CDR3 nucleotides read TGTGCCAGCTCACACCGGGACACCGCGAACACCGGGGAGCTGTTTTTT. It yields the protein CASSHRDTANTGELFF.

The chain couples TRBV5-6 to TRBJ2-2; D is possibly TRBD1 (6 bases). The CDR3 runs to 14 residues. The germline V gene has CDR1 SGHDT and CDR2 YYEEEE. V lost 3 bases to trimming and J lost 6 bases, with 12 bases between them. For the CDR3, the DNA is TGTGCCAGCAGCTGGGGGCCCGAAGCCGGGGAGCTGTTTTTT. The encoded protein is CASSWGPEAGELFF.

This clone was counted only a few times. The CDR3 sequence is CSVRLAGGSFYEQYF. The CDR3 DNA is TGCAGCGTACGACTAGCGGGGGGCTCATTCTACGAGCAGTACTTC. The chain employs TRBV29-1 and TRBJ2-7, with 13 bases identical to TRBD2. Germline CDR1 reads SQVTM; CDR2 reads ANQGSEA. There are 15 residues in the CDR3. V shed 6 bases, J shed 3 bases, and the junction held 8 bases outside the gene matches.

Only a few counts were recorded for this clone. The chain uses TRBV7-3 and TRBJ2-3, with unresolved D. The germline V gene has CDR1 SGHTA and CDR2 FQGTGA. V was clipped by 1 base and J by 2 bases, with 10 bases between them. The CDR3 loop spans 15 amino acids. This CDR3 reads CASSLSPMATDTQYF. The CDR3 DNA reads as TGTGCCAGCAGCTTAAGCCCCATGGCCACAGATACGCAGTATTTT.

This chain uses TRBV29-1 with TRBJ1-4; maybe TRBD1 (5 bases). There are 15 residues in the CDR3. Trimming removed 5 bases at V and 7 bases at J, with 20 bases between. Germline V CDR1 and CDR2: SQVTM, ANQGSEA. CDR3 loop: CSVSETPGLVEKLFF. In DNA, the CDR3 is TGCAGCGTTTCCGAAACCCCAGGGTTGGTTGAAAAACTGTTTTTT.